The rows below give T cell receptor beta chains drawn from one sample of a study of cytomegalovirus exposure and HLA in healthy donors. Data came from immunoSEQ multiplex PCR; TCRdb stores just in-frame clones and leaves some out. The table lists about 69,000 clones, about 80% of them singletons. The sequenced sample was PBMCs. The receptors come from a man in his late teens or twenties in good health and CMV-seronegative. Both conserved end residues are part of each CDR3. D genes are given only for firm matches. For some rows the clone size is stated as once, few or many, or as a class when expanded; others skip it.

D gene | J gene | clone size | V gene | CDR3 protein | CDR3 DNA
TRBD1 | TRBJ1-2 | - | TRBV6-1 | CATGTGGPSTF | TGTGCCACCGGGACAGGGGGGCCATCTACCTTC
TRBD1 | TRBJ1-5 | - | TRBV19 | CASSSRWTGGVVQPQHF | TGTGCCAGTAGTAGTCGGTGGACAGGGGGCGTGGTTCAGCCCCAGCATTTT
TRBD2 | TRBJ2-1 | - | TRBV4-2 | CASSQDWASGGLNEQFF | TGTGCCAGCAGCCAAGATTGGGCTAGCGGGGGTCTCAATGAGCAGTTCTTC
TRBD1 | TRBJ2-5 | - | TRBV19 | CASSPQGARETQYF | TGCGCCAGTAGTCCCCAGGGGGCCCGAGAGACCCAGTACTTC
TRBD1 | TRBJ1-5 | - | TRBV15 | CATSAWDRDNQPQHF | TGTGCCACCAGCGCCTGGGACAGGGACAATCAGCCCCAGCATTTT
- | TRBJ2-5 | - | TRBV2 | CASGVFGGPQETQYF | TGTGCCAGCGGGGTTTTCGGGGGGCCCCAAGAGACCCAGTACTTC
- | TRBJ2-3 | - | TRBV7-9 | CASSPVAGRFQSTDTQYF | TGTGCCAGCAGCCCTGTGGCAGGAAGGTTTCAAAGCACAGATACGCAGTATTTT
- | TRBJ2-3 | once | TRBV30 | CAWSGGGVGLTDTQYF | TGTGCCTGGAGTGGAGGTGGGGTGGGGCTCACAGATACGCAGTATTTT
- | TRBJ2-5 | once | TRBV7-2 | CASSLGGAWETQYF | TGTGCCAGCAGCTTGGGCGGGGCCTGGGAGACCCAGTACTTC
- | TRBJ2-1 | - | TRBV9 | CASSVEPGGHNEQFF | TGTGCCAGCAGCGTAGAACCAGGGGGGCACAATGAGCAGTTCTTC
- | TRBJ2-7 | once | TRBV5-1 | CASSPSGGSSYEQYF | TGCGCCAGCAGCCCCTCAGGGGGGTCCTCCTACGAGCAGTACTTC
- | TRBJ1-3 | - | TRBV5-4 | CASSLVQGTSGNTIYF | TGTGCCAGCAGCTTGGTGCAGGGAACCTCTGGAAACACCATATATTTT
- | TRBJ1-4 | - | TRBV19 | CASSIDRGLEKLFF | TGTGCCAGTAGTATAGATCGAGGCCTCGAAAAACTGTTTTTT
- | TRBJ2-2 | once | TRBV10-2 | CASISSGPDTGELFF | TGCGCCAGCATTTCTTCAGGTCCCGACACCGGGGAGCTGTTTTTT
TRBD2 | TRBJ2-6 | once | TRBV18 | CASSPLLAGGSGANVLTF | TGTGCCAGCTCACCCCTACTAGCGGGGGGCTCTGGGGCCAACGTCCTGACTTTC
- | TRBJ1-1 | - | TRBV2 | CASSVGARMNTEAFF | TGTGCCAGCAGTGTAGGGGCCCGGATGAACACTGAAGCTTTCTTT
TRBD1 | TRBJ2-7 | - | TRBV15 | CATRKTGFNEQYF | TGTGCCACCAGGAAGACAGGGTTCAACGAGCAGTACTTC
- | TRBJ1-5 | - | TRBV30 | CAWSSGGLSNQPQHF | TGTGCCTGGAGTAGCGGCGGACTGAGCAATCAGCCCCAGCATTTT
- | TRBJ1-1 | - | TRBV11-1 | CASSTTFPDSLKSTEAFF | TGTGCCAGCAGCACTACCTTCCCGGACTCATTAAAAAGCACTGAAGCTTTCTTT
- | TRBJ1-4 | few | TRBV7-9 | CASSLGTLGEKLFF | TGTGCCAGCAGCCTCGGGACATTGGGTGAAAAACTGTTTTTT
TRBD1 | TRBJ1-2 | few | TRBV11-1 | CASSRGQGVPYGYTF | TGTGCCAGCAGCCGCGGACAGGGGGTCCCCTATGGCTACACCTTC
- | TRBJ2-4 | - | TRBV11-2 | CASSFGWPDRTINIQYF | TGTGCCAGCAGCTTTGGATGGCCGGACAGAACAATAAACATTCAGTACTTC
- | TRBJ1-5 | few | TRBV7-2 | CASSGSTGLEPQHF | TGTGCCAGCAGCGGATCAACAGGGCTCGAACCCCAGCATTTT
- | TRBJ2-1 | - | TRBV7-9 | CASSPRGNSYNEQFF | TGTGCCAGCAGCCCCCGGGGGAACTCCTACAATGAGCAGTTCTTC
- | TRBJ1-6 | - | TRBV6-4 | CASSDSYKGNNSPLHF | TGTGCCAGCAGTGACTCCTACAAGGGGAATAATTCACCCCTCCACTTT
TRBD1 | TRBJ1-2 | - | TRBV28 | CASSEGSPQGGAWGYTF | TGTGCCAGCAGTGAAGGCAGCCCCCAAGGGGGCGCGTGGGGCTACACCTTC
TRBD1 | TRBJ2-7 | - | TRBV13 | CASSFRDRDRWHF | TGTGCCAGCAGCTTCAGGGATAGGGACAGGTGGCACTTC
TRBD1 | TRBJ1-4 | - | TRBV5-4 | CASSWGTGAEKLFF | TGTGCCAGCAGCTGGGGGACAGGGGCTGAAAAACTGTTTTTT
- | TRBJ1-5 | - | TRBV30 | CASGEGNHQPQHF | TGTGCCTCGGGGGAGGGCAACCATCAGCCCCAGCATTTT
- | TRBJ1-6 | once | TRBV19 | CASSIGTAINSPLHF | TGTGCCAGTAGTATAGGGACAGCAATTAATTCACCCCTCCACTTT
- | TRBJ1-2 | - | TRBV10-3 | CAISESGGLSYGYTF | TGTGCCATCAGTGAGTCCGGGGGGCTGAGTTATGGCTACACCTTC